The 7 T cell receptor beta chains listed next were all sequenced from one sample in a study of T cells after somatic rescue of genetic block. TCRdb's table, derived via immunoSEQ multiplex PCR, lists solely in-frame clones and lacks some. This sample has roughly 71,000 clones, with approximately 90% found just once. What was sequenced was peripheral blood mononuclear cells (PBMCs). These receptors came from a young man.

In its sample, this clone was seen a few times. The chain links TRBV7-2 to TRBJ1-2; D gene ambiguous. Germline assignment: CDR1 SGHTA and CDR2 FQGNSA. The CDR3 covers 14 residues. Trimming stripped 5 bases from V and 2 bases from J, with 12 bases between. The CDR3 nucleotides are TGTGCCAGCAGCCTACGGACGGGGAACTATGGCTACACCTTC. Its protein is CASSLRTGNYGYTF. Full variable domain (rest looked up from reference TRBV7-2 and TRBJ1-2): GAGVSQSPSNKVTEKGKDVELRCDPISGHTALYWYRQSLGQGLEFLIYFQGNSAPDKSGLPSDRFSAERTGGSVSTLTIQRTQQEDSAVYLCASSLRTGNYGYTFGSGTRLTVV.

The genes are TRBV4-3 and TRBJ2-6; maybe TRBD1 (6 bases). This CDR3 is 16 amino acids long. V was shortened by 3 bases and J by 3 bases, with 12 bases between the two germline ends. The germline CDR1 and CDR2 sequences are LGHNA and YSLEER. CDR3 sequence (DNA): TGCGCCAGCAGCCAGTCCCCAGGGGATGGGGCCAACGTCCTGACTTTC. It codes for CASSQSPGDGANVLTF.

V and J are TRBV11-3 and TRBJ2-1, with 14 bases aligning to TRBD2. The CDR3 spans 13 residues. The J segment lost 8 bases and the V segment lost 6 bases, leaving 0 bases of the junction unmatched. The germline gives CDR1 SGHNT, CDR2 YENEEA. In nucleotides, the CDR3 is TGTGCCAGCAGGGGACTAGCGGGAGATGAGCAGTTCTTC. Amino acids: CASRGLAGDEQFF.

This chain connects TRBV11-1 to TRBJ2-3; tentative D call: TRBD1 (6 bases). Trimming left V 2 bases short and J 6 bases short, with 6 bases between. The germline gives CDR1 SGHAT, CDR2 FQDESV (reference sequence). This CDR3 has 12 residues. The CDR3: CASSLQGDTQYF. DNA for the CDR3: TGTGCCAGCAGCTTACAGGGGGATACGCAGTATTTT.

The chain has TRBV7-9 and TRBJ1-5; possibly TRBD1 for D (5 bases). Per the germline V gene, CDR1 is SEHNR and CDR2 is FQNEAQ (reference sequence). V shed 1 base and J shed 0 bases, with 13 bases lying between them. The CDR3 loop spans 17 amino acids. In nucleotides, the CDR3 is TGTGCCAGCAGCTTAGACGGCGGGACTTATAGCAATCAGCCCCAGCATTTT. Encoded protein: CASSLDGGTYSNQPQHF.

The V call is TRBV19, the J call TRBJ2-1; 10 bases are shared with TRBD2. This CDR3 comprises 14 residues. Per germline, CDR1 LNHDA and CDR2 SQIVND (reference sequence). Losses at the gene ends were 6 bases for V and 9 bases for J; bases not matched to a gene: 8. The CDR3 region has the DNA TGTGCCAGTAGAGGACTAGCGGAGAGGGGTGAGCAGTTCTTC. Amino acid sequence: CASRGLAERGEQFF.

The chain is built from TRBV7-2 and TRBJ2-5, with D possibly TRBD2 on 5 matching bases. Germline lookup yields CDR1 SGHTA and CDR2 FQGNSA. The CDR3 length is 15 residues. Trimming took 2 bases from V and 3 from J, leaving 13 bases between them. CDR3 loop: CASSLRLALKETQYF. DNA for the CDR3: TGTGCCAGCAGCTTACGGCTAGCCCTAAAAGAGACCCAGTACTTC.